These T cell receptor beta chains were read from a single sample in a study of post-analysis software for immune sequencing data. TCRdb independently ran MiXCR on the PCR reads; one entry per CDR3 protein. Of some 160,000 distinct CDR3 sequences listed, about 37% are singletons. Sequencing used blood, obtained after autologous hematopoietic stem cell transplantation. The receptors here all came from a girl between 5 and 17 years old with multiple sclerosis. CDR3s include the opening cysteine and the closing phenylalanine or tryptophan. A D gene is named only where the DNA matches it firmly.

CSATPAGLNEQFF TRBV20-1 -
CASSATPRLANEQFF TRBV9 -
CSASDGPYEQYF TRBV20-1 -
CSVEDLEGYEQYF TRBV29-1 -
CAISGIGDGYTF TRBV10-3 -
CASSEFQGYSPLHF TRBV6-1 -
CSARAGTSGSDEQYF TRBV20-1 TRBD2
CASSLRGGSNEQFF TRBV7-3 -
CASSPTRDSRFKDQPQHF TRBV5-1 -
CSAREPNPYNEQYF TRBV20-1 -
CASSDRGTSGRANEQFF TRBV10-2 TRBD2
CSASQGSGSTDTQYF TRBV20-1 TRBD2
CASSQEVSNPGREQYF TRBV4-2 -
CSARDPGLAGPDTQYF TRBV20-1 TRBD2
CATSPDRGGNQPQHF TRBV24-1 TRBD1
CASSQDRPRTGDISYEQYF TRBV4-3 TRBD1
CASSLLAGSNEQFF TRBV7-6 TRBD2
CSASSQAYEQYF TRBV20-1 -
CASSQEGTLVHTEAFF TRBV14 -
CASSPQASGRVGSYEQYF TRBV6-1 TRBD2
CASRWGKDTQYF TRBV5-6 -
CASSQGTGGRETQFF TRBV4-2 TRBD1
CASSPRTTSYNEQFF TRBV12-3/TRBV12-4 -
CSAQSTTDYTF TRBV20-1 -
CASSLRWGGNEQFF TRBV11-2 -
CASSETDRNTEAFF TRBV10-2 -
CASSSSRDTYSNQPQHF TRBV6-5 -
CSARRDRGYVYTF TRBV20-1 TRBD1
CAISGSDDFSYEQYF TRBV10-3 -
CASSQDGGGTEAFF TRBV14 -
CASSLAGLAGPGELFF TRBV7-9 TRBD2
CASSSPLRQGAKNNEQFF TRBV6-2/TRBV6-3 TRBD1
CSARALSGPSYNEQFF TRBV20-1 TRBD2
CASSLAWDRGYEQYF TRBV12-3/TRBV12-4 TRBD1
CSARESELGFGDTQYF TRBV20-1 -
CSALRPALSNYGYTF TRBV20-1 -
CASSVGGVSNQPQHF TRBV9 -
CASSLWGDSPTGYTF TRBV27 TRBD1
CASSLGGSRETQYF TRBV5-8 -
CASSSLGGRANEQFF TRBV12-3/TRBV12-4 TRBD2
CAISAVKETRYF TRBV10-3 -
CASSQDLGWGQYF TRBV4-3 -
CASSLTSANEQFF TRBV19 TRBD2
CASKARGANQPQHF TRBV12-3/TRBV12-4 -
CAIGLVRDEQFF TRBV10-3 TRBD2
CASSQGLAPRKQFF TRBV27 TRBD2
CASGRSGRNEQFF TRBV12-5 TRBD2
CASSGNSGRALGCTDTQYF TRBV21-1 -
CASSVAGGASTDTRYF TRBV9 -
CASSSGVPYNEQYF TRBV12-3/TRBV12-4 -
CASSSRDSFYEQYF TRBV5-1 -
CASSSHSGRGYEQYF TRBV7-6 TRBD2
CASSLALSSYNEQFF TRBV7-9 -
CATSEPGTRGDTQYF TRBV24-1 TRBD2
CSARDRRSSYEQYF TRBV20-1 -
CASSLYTDTDTQYF TRBV12-3/TRBV12-4 -
CSATEGTYNNYGYTF TRBV20-1 -
CASGAGANYGYTF TRBV12-5 -
CASSFFGRGETQYF TRBV7-2 -
CASSGGQDSIYEQYF TRBV19 TRBD1